This T cell receptor (beta chain) comes out of a study of CD4 T cells in relation to SARS-CoV-2 and coronaviruses. The overall study: PBMCs were cultured with antigen for roughly 11 days before TCR beta sequencing. The negative reference was HIV-1 Nef peptide pool or peptide-free culture.

Before the COVID-19 pandemic, during about 2011-2019, CD4+ T cells were taken from unexposed donors. CD4+ T cells were isolated from the cells after 10 days of culture. Unexposed-donor CD4+ T cells were probed with SARS-CoV-2 S/N and four cold-coronavirus spikes, cells permitting. Half the medium was replaced with IL-2 medium on days 3 and 7. From germline, CDR1 is MNHEY and CDR2 SMNVEV (reference sequence). The length of the CDR3 is 14 residues. V lost 1 base to trimming and J lost 5 bases, with 10 bases between them. About this clone: The antigen remains unidentified.

The protocol was immunoSEQ multiplex PCR, while the TCRdb copy is restricted to in-frame clones and leaves out a portion. This table has about 24,000 clones, about three quarters appearing once. Sequenced sample: CD4+ T cells from PBMCs, cultured in vitro. This TCR came from a human donor in good health. The chain employs TRBV27 and TRBJ2-3, with D unresolved. CDR3 loop: CASSLYGAQDTQYF. The CDR3 nucleotides are TGTGCCAGCAGTTTATATGGAGCCCAAGATACGCAGTATTTT.